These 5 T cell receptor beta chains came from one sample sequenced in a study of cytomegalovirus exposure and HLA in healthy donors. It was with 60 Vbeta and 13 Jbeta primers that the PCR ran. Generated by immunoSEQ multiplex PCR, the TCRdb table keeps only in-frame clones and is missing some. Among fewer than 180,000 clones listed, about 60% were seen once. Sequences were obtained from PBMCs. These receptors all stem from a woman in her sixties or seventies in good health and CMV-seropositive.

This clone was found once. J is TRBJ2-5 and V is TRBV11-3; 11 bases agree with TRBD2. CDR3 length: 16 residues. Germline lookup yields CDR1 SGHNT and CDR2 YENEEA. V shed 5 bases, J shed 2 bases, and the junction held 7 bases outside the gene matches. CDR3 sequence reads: CASSPGLAASQETQYF. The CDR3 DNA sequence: TGTGCCAGCAGCCCGGGACTAGCGGCCTCTCAAGAGACCCAGTACTTC.

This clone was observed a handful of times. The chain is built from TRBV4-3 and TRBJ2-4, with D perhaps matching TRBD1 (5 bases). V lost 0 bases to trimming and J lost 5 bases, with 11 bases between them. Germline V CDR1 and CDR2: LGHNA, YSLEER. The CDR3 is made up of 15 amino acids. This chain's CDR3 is CASSQDSTAENIQYF. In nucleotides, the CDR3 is TGCGCCAGCAGCCAAGATTCGACAGCAGAAAACATTCAGTACTTC.

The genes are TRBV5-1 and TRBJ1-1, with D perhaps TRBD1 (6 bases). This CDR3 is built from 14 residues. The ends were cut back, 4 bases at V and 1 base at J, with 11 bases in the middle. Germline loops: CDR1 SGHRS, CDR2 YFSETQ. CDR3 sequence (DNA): TGCGCCAGCAGCGTGGGACAACCGAACACTGAAGCTTTCTTT. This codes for CASSVGQPNTEAFF.

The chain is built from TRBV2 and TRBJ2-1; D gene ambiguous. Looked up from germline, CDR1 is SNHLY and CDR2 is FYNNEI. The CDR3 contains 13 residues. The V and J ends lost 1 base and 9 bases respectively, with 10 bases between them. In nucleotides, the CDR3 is TGTGCCAGCAGTGAAGAAGGCCGCGGTGAGCAGTTCTTC. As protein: CASSEEGRGEQFF.

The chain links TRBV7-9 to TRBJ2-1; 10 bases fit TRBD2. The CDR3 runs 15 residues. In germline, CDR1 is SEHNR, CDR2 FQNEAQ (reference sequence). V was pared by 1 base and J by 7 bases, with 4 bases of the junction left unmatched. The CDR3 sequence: CASSLDLAGVNEQFF. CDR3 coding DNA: TGTGCCAGCAGCTTAGACCTAGCGGGAGTTAATGAGCAGTTCTTC.